This TCR beta chain stems from a study of neurological immune-mediated disorders (dated by TCRdb to between 2017 and 2020). Turning to the overall study: Peripheral blood TCR-beta repertoires from patients with HTLV-I-associated myelopathy (HAM/TSP), patients with multiple sclerosis, and healthy controls were compared in the study using UMI-based sequencing. Alongside PBMC samples, the set of 106 TCR-beta libraries contained longitudinal samples, technical triplicates, and paired CD4+ and CD8+ T-cell subsets that had been sorted. The cohort included approximately 70 subjects: some 14 with HAM/TSP, about 34 with multiple sclerosis, and around 20 healthy controls.

cDNA synthesis used template-switch 5'RACE with a primer carrying a 10-nucleotide random unique molecular identifier tagging each TCR transcript. Every sequencing run yielded over 190 million TCR-beta sequences covering 15-18 subjects. The RNeasy kit was used to extract total RNA. The KAPA Real-time Library Amplification kit was used to amplify TCR-beta VDJ regions with primers targeting the TCR constant region and the 5'RACE anchor. Sample indexes and Illumina adaptors were added in a first PCR, and a second PCR then increased library yield. The roughly 650 bp TCR product was size-selected on a 2% E-gel SizeSelection system after Ampure bead purification. Before pooling, libraries had their quality checked on a Bioanalyzer, their concentration measured with Qubit, and their quantity determined with the Kapa Library Quantification kit. An Illumina HiSeq 2500 was used to sequence the libraries paired-end at 2 x 150 bp. To increase sequence diversity, about 23-32% phiX was spiked into each library pool. The paper's processing steps were these. Quality-filtered reads were processed with the UMI-based MiGEC pipeline, and over 75% of raw TCR sequences were removed by the MiGEC pipeline during error correction. VDJ genes were aligned to IMGT germline references, and clonotypes were defined by unique CDR3 amino acid sequence plus V-J genes. Clonal expansion, Shannon diversity and CDR3 relatedness (CalcPairwiseDistances, ClusterSamples) were evaluated with VDJtools, and phylogenetic trees were built with CLCbio workbench. Using coefficient-of-variation modelling across technical triplicates, the study counted a clone as expanded if it had at least 8 unique UMIs. The public reads were reanalyzed by TCRdb: fastp trimming at Q25, MiXCR alignment, in-frame beta chains only. Each entry is one CDR3 protein sequence, shown with its most common DNA and genes. TCRdb's processing, not the authors' own work, is the source of the V and J calls. The sample has about 38,000 distinct CDR3 sequences on record, more than 4.5% of them singletons. The leading ten clones occupy 9% of the sample.

Points the paper makes about the study in general: No identical CDR3 amino acid sequences were found to be shared among expanded clones across subjects, suggesting that TCR-beta repertoires were private in all groups. The highest TCR clonal expansion was observed in HAM/TSP patients, whereas the lowest was observed in MS patients, even when compared with healthy controls.

The healthy controls were volunteers from a blood bank in Maryland, USA. Sorted-subset TCR libraries were prepared from about a million sorted CD4+ or CD8+ T cells. Peripheral blood was subjected to Ficoll-Hypaque density gradient centrifugation to isolate PBMCs, which were then cryopreserved in liquid nitrogen. The study also sequenced paired sorted CD4+ and CD8+ subsets from healthy controls, HAM/TSP patients and MS patients. The V end loses 2 bases and the J end loses 0 bases, and a stretch of 11 bases separates them. CDR1 and CDR2 (DFQATT, SNEGSKA) derive from the germline V gene (reference sequence). The CDR3 spans 14 residues, from the cysteine through the phenylalanine. Kept here is only the CDR3 DNA, which spans 42 bases and is read in frame from base 1. Ten or more counts support this clonotype. Its binding antigen is unknown. Base qualities are not at hand, and no much larger clone is one base apart.

The TCR sequence derives from a man aged 18 to 30 in good health. Sequenced: CD4+ T cells from blood. Rearrangement joined TRBV20-1 to TRBJ2-7; possibly the D gene is TRBD2, per 6 matching bases. CDR3 region: CSARWGVSSYEQYF. The nucleotide sequence is TGCAGTGCTAGATGGGGGGTCTCCTCCTACGAGCAGTACTTC.